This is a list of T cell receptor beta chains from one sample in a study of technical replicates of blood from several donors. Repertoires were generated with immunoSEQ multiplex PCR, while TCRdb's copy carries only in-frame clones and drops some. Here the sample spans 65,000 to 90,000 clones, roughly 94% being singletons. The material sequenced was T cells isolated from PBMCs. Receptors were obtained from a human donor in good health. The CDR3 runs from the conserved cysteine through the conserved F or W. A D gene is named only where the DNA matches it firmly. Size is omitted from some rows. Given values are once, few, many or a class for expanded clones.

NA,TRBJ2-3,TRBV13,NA,TGTGCCAGCAGCTCCCGGAGGGTAGATAGCACAGATACGCAGTATTTT,CASSSRRVDSTDTQYF
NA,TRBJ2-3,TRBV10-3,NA,TGTGCCATCAGTGAATTGACAGATACAGATACGCAGTATTTT,CAISELTDTDTQYF
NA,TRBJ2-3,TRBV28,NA,TGTGCCAGCAGTTTAACTATAACCACAGATACGCAGTATTTT,CASSLTITTDTQYF
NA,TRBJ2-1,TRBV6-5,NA,TGTGCCAGCGGGAGTGTTTACAATGAGCAGTTCTTC,CASGSVYNEQFF
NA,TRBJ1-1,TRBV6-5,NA,TGTGCCAGCATACGGGATAGGGTTTTCTTT,CASIRDRVFF
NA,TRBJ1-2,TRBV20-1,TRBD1,TGCAGTGCCCAGGGGGCTACTGGCTACACCTTC,CSAQGATGYTF
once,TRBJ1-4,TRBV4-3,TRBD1,TGCGCCAGCAGCCCCGGGACAGGGGTAACTAATGAAAAACTGTTTTTT,CASSPGTGVTNEKLFF
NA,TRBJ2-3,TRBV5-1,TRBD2,TGCGCCAGCAGCACCGGACTAGCGGGAAACACAGATACGCAGTATTTT,CASSTGLAGNTDTQYF
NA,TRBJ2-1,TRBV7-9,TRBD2,TGTGCCAGCAGCTCGAGGGACGGGACTAGCGGCAACAATGAGCAGTTCTTC,CASSSRDGTSGNNEQFF
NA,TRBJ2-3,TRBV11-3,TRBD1,TGTGCCAGCAGCTGGGGACAGGGAGGCACAGATACGCAGTATTTT,CASSWGQGGTDTQYF
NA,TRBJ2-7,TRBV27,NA,TGTGCCAGCAGTTTACTAGACCGTTACGAGCAGTACTTC,CASSLLDRYEQYF
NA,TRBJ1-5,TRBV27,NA,TGTGCCAGCAGTTTATCGGGCTCGGCAAATCAGCCCCAGCATTTT,CASSLSGSANQPQHF
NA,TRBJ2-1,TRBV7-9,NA,TGTGCCAGCAGCCCGACCGTAGGGGATGAGCAGTTCTTC,CASSPTVGDEQFF
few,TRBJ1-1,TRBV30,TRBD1,TGTGCCTGCGGTAGACAGGGAAACACTGAAGCTTTCTTT,CACGRQGNTEAFF
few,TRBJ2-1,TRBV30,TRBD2,TGTGCCTGGAGTGTGACTAGCGGGTACAATGAGCAGTTCTTC,CAWSVTSGYNEQFF
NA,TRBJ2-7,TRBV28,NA,TGTGCCAGCAGTTTTGGACAGATCTACTACGAGCAGTACTTC,CASSFGQIYYEQYF
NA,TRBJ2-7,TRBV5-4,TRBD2,TGTGCCAGCAGCCCAAGGACTAGCGGTTCCTACGAGCAGTACTTC,CASSPRTSGSYEQYF
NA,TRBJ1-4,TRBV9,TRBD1,TGTGCCAGCAGCGTCCGGCCCGGGACAGAGAATGAAAAACTGTTTTTT,CASSVRPGTENEKLFF
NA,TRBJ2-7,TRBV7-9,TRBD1,TGTGCCAGCAGCAAGTATAGGACAGGGAGTTACGAGCAGTACTTC,CASSKYRTGSYEQYF
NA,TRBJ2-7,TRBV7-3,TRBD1,TGTGCCAGCAGCGGGACAGGGGGCTACGAGCAGTACTTC,CASSGTGGYEQYF